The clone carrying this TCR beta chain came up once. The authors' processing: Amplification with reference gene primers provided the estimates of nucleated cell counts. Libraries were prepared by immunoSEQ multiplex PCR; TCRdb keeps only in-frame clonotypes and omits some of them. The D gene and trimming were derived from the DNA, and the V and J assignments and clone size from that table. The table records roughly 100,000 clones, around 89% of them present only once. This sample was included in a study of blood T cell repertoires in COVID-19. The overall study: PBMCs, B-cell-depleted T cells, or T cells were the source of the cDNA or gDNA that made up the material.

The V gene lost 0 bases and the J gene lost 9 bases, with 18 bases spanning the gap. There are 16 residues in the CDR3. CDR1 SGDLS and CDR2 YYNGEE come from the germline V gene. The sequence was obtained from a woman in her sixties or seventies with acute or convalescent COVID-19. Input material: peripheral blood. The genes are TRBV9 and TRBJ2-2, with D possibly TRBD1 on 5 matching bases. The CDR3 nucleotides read TGTGCCAGCAGCGTAGGTCGGGTGGGGCCGACGAGGGAGCTGTTTTTT. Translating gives CASSVGRVGPTRELFF.